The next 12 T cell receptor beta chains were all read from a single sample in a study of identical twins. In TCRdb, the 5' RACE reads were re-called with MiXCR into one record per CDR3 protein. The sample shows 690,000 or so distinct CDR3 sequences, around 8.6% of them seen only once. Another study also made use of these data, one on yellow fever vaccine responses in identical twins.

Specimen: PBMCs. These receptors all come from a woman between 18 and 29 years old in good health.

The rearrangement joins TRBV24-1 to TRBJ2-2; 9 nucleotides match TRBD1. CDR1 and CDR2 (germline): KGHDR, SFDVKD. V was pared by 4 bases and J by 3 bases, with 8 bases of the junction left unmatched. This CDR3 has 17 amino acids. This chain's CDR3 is CATSDHKGTGYTGELFF. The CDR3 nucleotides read TGTGCCACCAGTGACCACAAAGGGACAGGGTACACCGGGGAGCTGTTTTTT.

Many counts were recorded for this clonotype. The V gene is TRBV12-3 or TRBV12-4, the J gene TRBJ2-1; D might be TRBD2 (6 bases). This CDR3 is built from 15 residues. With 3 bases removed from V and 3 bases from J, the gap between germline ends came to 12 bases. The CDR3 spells CASSFLRGGYNEQFF. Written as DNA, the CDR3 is TGTGCCAGCAGTTTTCTTAGGGGAGGCTACAATGAGCAGTTCTTC.

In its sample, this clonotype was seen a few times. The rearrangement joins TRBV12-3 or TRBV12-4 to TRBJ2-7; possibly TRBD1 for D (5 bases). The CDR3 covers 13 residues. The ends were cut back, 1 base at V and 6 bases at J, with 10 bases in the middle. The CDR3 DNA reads TGTGCCAGCAGTTTAGGGGGCCGACTCGAGCAGTACTTC. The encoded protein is CASSLGGRLEQYF.

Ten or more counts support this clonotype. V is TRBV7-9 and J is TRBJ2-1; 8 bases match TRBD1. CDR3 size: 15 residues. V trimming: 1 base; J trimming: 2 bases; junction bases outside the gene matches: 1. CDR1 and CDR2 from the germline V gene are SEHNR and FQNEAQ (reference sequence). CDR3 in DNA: TGTGCCAGCAGCTTAGTACAGGGGGCCTACAATGAGCAGTTCTTC. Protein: CASSLVQGAYNEQFF. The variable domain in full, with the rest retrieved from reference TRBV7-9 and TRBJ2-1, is DTGVSQNPRHKITKRGQNVTFRCDPISEHNRLYWYRQTLGQGPEFLTYFQNEAQLEKSRLLSDRFSAERPKGSFSTLEIQRTEQGDSAMYLCASSLVQGAYNEQFFGPGTRLTVL.

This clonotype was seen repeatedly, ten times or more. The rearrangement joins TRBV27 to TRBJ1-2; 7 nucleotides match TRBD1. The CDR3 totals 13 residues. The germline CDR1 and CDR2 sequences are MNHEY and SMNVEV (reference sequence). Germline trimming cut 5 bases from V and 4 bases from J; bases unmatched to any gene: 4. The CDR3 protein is CASSATGSYGYTF. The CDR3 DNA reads TGTGCCAGCAGTGCGACAGGGAGCTATGGCTACACCTTC.

The CDR3: CSANQWGLVGELFF. CDR3 sequence (DNA): TGCAGTGCTAACCAGTGGGGGCTGGTCGGGGAGCTGTTTTTT. The chain carries TRBV20-1 and TRBJ2-2, with D tentatively TRBD1 (6 bases). The CDR3 covers 14 residues. Trimming removed 4 bases from V and 7 bases from J, with 16 bases in between. Germline CDR1 reads DFQATT; CDR2 reads SNEGSKA (reference sequence).

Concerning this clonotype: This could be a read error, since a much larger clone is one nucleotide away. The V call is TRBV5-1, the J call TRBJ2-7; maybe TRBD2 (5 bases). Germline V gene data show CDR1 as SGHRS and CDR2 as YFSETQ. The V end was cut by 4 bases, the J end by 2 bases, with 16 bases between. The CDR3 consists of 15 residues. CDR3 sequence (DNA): TGCGCCAGCAGCCCCACCGCGGGCGGTCCCTACGAGCAGTACTTC. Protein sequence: CASSPTAGGPYEQYF.

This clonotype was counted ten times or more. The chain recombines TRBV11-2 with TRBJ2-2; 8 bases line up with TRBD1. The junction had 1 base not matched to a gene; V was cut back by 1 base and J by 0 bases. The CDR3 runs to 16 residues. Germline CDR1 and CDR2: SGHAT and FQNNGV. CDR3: CASSLGTGTNTGELFF. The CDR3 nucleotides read TGTGCCAGCAGCTTAGGGACAGGGACGAACACCGGGGAGCTGTTTTTT.

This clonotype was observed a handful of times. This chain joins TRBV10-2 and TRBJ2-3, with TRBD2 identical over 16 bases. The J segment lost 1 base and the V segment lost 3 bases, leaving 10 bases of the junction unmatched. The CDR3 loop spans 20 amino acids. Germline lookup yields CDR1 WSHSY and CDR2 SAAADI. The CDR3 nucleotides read TGCGCCAGCAGTGAACCGGGACTAGCGGGGGGGCCGTTCGGCACAGATACGCAGTATTTT. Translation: CASSEPGLAGGPFGTDTQYF.

CDR3 nucleotide sequence: TGTGCCAGCAGCTTGGTTACGTACACTGGCTACACCTTC. Translating it yields CASSLVTYTGYTF. This chain uses TRBV5-8 with TRBJ1-2; D remains unclear. V was shortened by 0 bases and J by 7 bases, with 10 bases between the two germline ends. CDR1 and CDR2 (germline): SGHTS, YDEGEE. This CDR3 spans 13 amino acids.

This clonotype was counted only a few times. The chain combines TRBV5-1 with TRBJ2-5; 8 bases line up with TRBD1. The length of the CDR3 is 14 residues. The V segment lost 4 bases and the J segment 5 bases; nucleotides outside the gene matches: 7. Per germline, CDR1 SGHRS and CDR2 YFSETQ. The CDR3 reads CASSIGQGSETQYF. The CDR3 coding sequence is TGCGCCAGCAGCATAGGACAGGGTTCGGAGACCCAGTACTTC.

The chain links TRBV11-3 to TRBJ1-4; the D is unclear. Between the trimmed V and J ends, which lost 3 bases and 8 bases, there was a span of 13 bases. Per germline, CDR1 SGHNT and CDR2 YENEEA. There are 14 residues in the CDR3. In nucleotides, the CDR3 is TGTGCCAGCAGCTTCAAACGGCGAGACGAAAAACTGTTTTTT. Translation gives CASSFKRRDEKLFF.